This TCR beta chain was sequenced during a study of T cell repertoires in cytomegalovirus infection. Study as a whole: Used in the study were CMV epitopes, some recently identified and HLA-C-restricted, others well-studied and HLA-B-restricted. CMV infection together with matching HLA type was indicated by public TCR beta signatures. Study-wide points: Using cumulative public TCR beta family frequency, the authors identified those who carried CMV together with the relevant HLA. Ex vivo, HLA-C-restricted CMV-specific TCR beta clonotypes prevailed over the rest of the response.

Regarding this clonotype: Antigen: not known.

The CDR3 has 16 amino acids. CDR1 is LGHNT and CDR2 is FRNRAP in the germline V gene. V was cut by 0 bases and J by 5 bases, with 15 bases left in between. A single record per CDR3 protein comes from TCRdb applying MiXCR to the reads. The repertoire holds 550,000 to 700,000 distinct CDR3 sequences, about 40% seen once, with 48% in the top ten. The source is a human donor in good health (CMV status not recorded). Some clones in this sample may be carry-over from other donors' samples. This specimen consisted of cultured PBMCs, obtained from culture after CMV antigen stimulation. The rearrangement uses TRBV12-5 and TRBJ2-3; TRBD2 might be the D (6 bases). The CDR3 here is CASGLVTGAHVDTQYF. The DNA for the CDR3 is TGTGCTAGTGGTTTGGTCACGGGAGCACACGTAGATACGCAGTATTTT.